What follows are 10 T cell receptor beta chains derived from one specimen sequenced in a study of T cells in Graves' hyperthyroidism and ophthalmopathy. TCR beta CDR3 sequences were amplified from RNA transcripts. The HTBI primer set served for first-round RT-PCR of the TCR CDR3. TCRdb recomputed calls from the multiplex PCR reads with MiXCR, one row per CDR3 protein. The top ten clones hold under 15% of a sample with approximately 410,000 distinct CDR3 sequences, roughly 15% of them seen once. Source material: blood. The source is a man aged 18-30 years with Graves' ophthalmopathy.

In its sample, this clonotype was seen many times. The CDR3 DNA reads TGTGCCAGCAGTCAGTGGACTAGCGGGAGGGCCGTAGATACGCAGTATTTT. This gives the protein CASSQWTSGRAVDTQYF. This chain links TRBV2 with TRBJ2-3, with TRBD2 matching 15 bases. Germline V gene sequence: CDR1 SNHLY, CDR2 FYNNEI. The CDR3 has 17 residues. The V and J ends lost 5 bases and 5 bases, in that order; junction bases with no gene match: 8.

This clonotype was recorded at least ten times. The genes are TRBV7-9 and TRBJ2-1; D is uncertain. The V end lost 5 bases, the J end lost 6 bases, and 8 bases lay between the germline ends. The V gene's germline CDR1 is SEHNR and CDR2 FQNEAQ (reference sequence). The CDR3 length is 12 residues. This chain's CDR3 is CASSPALNEQFF. DNA of the CDR3: TGTGCCAGCAGCCCGGCCCTCAATGAGCAGTTCTTC.

This clonotype was seen many times. V gene TRBV2 combines with J gene TRBJ2-2, with 8 bases fitting TRBD1. Germline V lookup: CDR1 SNHLY, CDR2 FYNNEI. V was pared by 5 bases and J by 7 bases, with 6 bases of the junction left unmatched. The length of the CDR3 is 14 residues. CDR3 DNA sequence: TGTGCCAGCAGTCGGACAGGGCTTGGCGGGGAGCTGTTTTTT. Amino acid sequence: CASSRTGLGGELFF.

This clonotype appeared a few times. The chain recombines TRBV30 with TRBJ2-5; 7 bases match TRBD2. The germline gives CDR1 GTSNPN, CDR2 SVGIG (reference sequence). Germline trimming cut 2 bases from V and 4 bases from J; bases unmatched to any gene: 4. CDR3 length: 13 amino acids. For the CDR3, the DNA is TGTGCCTGGAGTAAGATAGCGGGAGAGACCCAGTACTTC. Protein product: CAWSKIAGETQYF.

This clonotype was seen only a few times. The CDR3 loop reads CASSLKRAQETQYF. The CDR3 bases are TGTGCCAGCAGCTTGAAGAGGGCCCAAGAGACCCAGTACTTC. The chain links TRBV5-4 to TRBJ2-5, with D perhaps TRBD2 (5 bases). Germline values: CDR1 SGHNT, CDR2 YYREEE (reference sequence). V lost 1 base to trimming and J lost 1 base, with 8 bases between them. The CDR3 runs 14 residues.

The J gene is TRBJ2-7, the V gene TRBV11-1; TRBD1 aligns across 9 bases. Germline trimming cut 2 bases from V and 1 base from J; bases unmatched to any gene: 12. Germline values: CDR1 SGHAT, CDR2 FQDESV (reference sequence). The CDR3 covers 18 residues. CDR3 in amino acids: CASSLFLSGTGNSYEQYF. The CDR3 DNA reads as TGTGCCAGCAGCTTATTCCTCTCCGGGACAGGGAATTCCTACGAGCAGTACTTC.

This clonotype was counted ten times or more. V is TRBV12-3 or TRBV12-4 and J is TRBJ1-1; TRBD1 matches at 12 bases. Trimming removed 1 base from V and 6 bases from J; junction bases left unmatched: 3. The CDR3 extends over 15 amino acids. CDR3 protein: CASSLEGQGAPEAFF. The CDR3, as DNA: TGTGCCAGCAGTTTAGAGGGACAGGGGGCCCCTGAAGCTTTCTTT.

The V and J genes are TRBV30 and TRBJ2-5; TRBD2 might be the D (5 bases). This CDR3 contains 13 residues. In germline, CDR1 is GTSNPN, CDR2 SVGIG (reference sequence). V lost 4 bases and J lost 3, with 12 bases in between. The CDR3 is CAWKPAGKETQYF. The CDR3 DNA is TGTGCCTGGAAACCCGCGGGTAAAGAGACCCAGTACTTC.

The chain carries TRBV19 and TRBJ2-3, with 9 bases matching TRBD2. The V gene's germline CDR1 is LNHDA and CDR2 SQIVND (reference sequence). The J segment lost 4 bases and the V segment lost 3 bases, leaving 8 bases of the junction unmatched. The CDR3 spans 16 residues. CDR3 sequence: CASSISGGGDPDTQYF. Here the CDR3 DNA reads TGTGCCAGTAGTATTTCAGGCGGGGGGGACCCAGATACGCAGTATTTT.

This clonotype occurred many times. This chain connects TRBV30 to TRBJ2-3; no clear D. This CDR3 has 14 amino acids. CDR1 and CDR2 (germline): GTSNPN, SVGIG (reference sequence). Trimming took off 0 bases at V and 1 base at J, with 8 bases between the two ends. As DNA, the CDR3 is TGTGCCTGGAGTGTCGTGGGTGGCACAGATACGCAGTATTTT. Translated, it gives CAWSVVGGTDTQYF.